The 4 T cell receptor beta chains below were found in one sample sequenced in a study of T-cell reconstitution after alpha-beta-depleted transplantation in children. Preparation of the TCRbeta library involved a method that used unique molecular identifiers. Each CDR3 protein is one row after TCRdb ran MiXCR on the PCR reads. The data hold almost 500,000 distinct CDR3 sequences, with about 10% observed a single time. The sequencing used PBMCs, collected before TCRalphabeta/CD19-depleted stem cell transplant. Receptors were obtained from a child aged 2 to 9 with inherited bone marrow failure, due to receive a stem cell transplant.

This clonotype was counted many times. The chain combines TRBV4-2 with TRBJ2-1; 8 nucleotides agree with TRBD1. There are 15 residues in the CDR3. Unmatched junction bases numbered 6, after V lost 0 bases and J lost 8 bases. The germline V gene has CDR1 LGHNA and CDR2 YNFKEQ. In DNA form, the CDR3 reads TGTGCCAGCAGCCAAGATCTTCCGACAGGGGATGAGCAGTTCTTC. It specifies CASSQDLPTGDEQFF.

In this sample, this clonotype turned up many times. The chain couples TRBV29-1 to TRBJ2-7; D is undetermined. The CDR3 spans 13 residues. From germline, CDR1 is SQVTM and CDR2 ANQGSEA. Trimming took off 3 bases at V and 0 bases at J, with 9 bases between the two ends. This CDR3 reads CSVDLGNSYEQYF. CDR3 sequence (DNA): TGCAGCGTTGACCTGGGAAACTCCTACGAGCAGTACTTC.

The CDR3 sequence: CSARGGSGPVISYEQYF. CDR3 in DNA: TGCAGTGCTAGAGGGGGTAGCGGGCCCGTGATCTCCTACGAGCAGTACTTC. The gene calls are TRBV20-1 and TRBJ2-7; 7 bases are shared with TRBD2. CDR3 length equals 17 residues. Germline V gene sequence: CDR1 DFQATT, CDR2 SNEGSKA (reference sequence). V lost 1 base, J lost 0 bases, and 12 bases stayed unmatched.

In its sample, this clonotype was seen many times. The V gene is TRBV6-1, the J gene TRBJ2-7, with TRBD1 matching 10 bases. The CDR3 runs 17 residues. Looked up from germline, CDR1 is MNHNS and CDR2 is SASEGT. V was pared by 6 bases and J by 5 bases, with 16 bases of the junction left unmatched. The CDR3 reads CASSRTFAGTGVDEQYF. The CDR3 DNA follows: TGTGCCAGCAGCCGAACTTTTGCTGGGACAGGGGTGGACGAGCAGTACTTC.